This T cell receptor beta chain was identified in a study of Ad26.COV2.S vaccination and SARS-CoV-2 variants. For the study at large: Ad26.COV2.S, an intramuscular injection, was given once or twice 56 days apart. Study-wide results and caveats: Total responses of T cells may have been underestimated by the analyses of TCR breadth and depth. Once vaccination had occurred, spike-specific CD8+ and CD4+ T cell responses reportedly showed substantial breadth.

Germline V gives CDR1 MNHEY, CDR2 SVGAGI. Deletions cut 5 bases from V and 4 bases from J, with 11 bases between. This CDR3 region has 13 residues. For this clone: Its specificity is unknown.

The sample's treatment: over 15 received Ad26.COV2.S at low or high dose, single or two shots; five or six received placebo; per-sample allocation not given. Sampling was performed 63 days after the first vaccine or placebo injection. The data were produced by immunoSEQ multiplex PCR, yet TCRdb's version contains in-frame clones alone and is incomplete. Of 350,000 to 500,000 clones detected, about 90% appear once; the ten largest clones hold less than 4.5%. Sequenced here: peripheral blood, sampled in a trial of Ad26.COV2.S vaccine versus placebo. This TCR came from a person aged 18-60 years who received the Ad26.COV2.S COVID-19 vaccine or a placebo. This sequence joins TRBV6-5 and TRBJ2-5; no reliable D call. CDR3 coding DNA: TGTGCCAGCAGTACGTTGCGTTCAGAGACCCAGTACTTC. Translation: CASSTLRSETQYF.